Listed here are 8 T cell receptor beta chains from one sample, sequenced in a study of CD8+ T cells in alopecia areata. Pooled cutaneous lymph node cells were sorted using CD4, CD8alpha, NKG2D, NKG2ACE and other markers. Following extraction, RNA underwent reverse transcription to cDNA, which served as the sequencing template. Repertoires were generated with immunoSEQ multiplex PCR, while TCRdb's copy carries only in-frame clones and drops some. The sample presents 250,000 or so clones, none singletons. Input material: CD4+ T cells sorted from a lymph node. All receptors derive from a C3H/HeJ mouse with alopecia areata. The strain's MHC type: H2-k.

Notes on this clone: Gene and germline names: mouse. The read terminates 4 residues before the CDR3 end, so the remaining end is supplied by the germline J gene. This chain uses TRBV13-1 with TRBJ2-1, with D possibly TRBD1 on 6 matching bases. Trimming removed 2 bases from V and 3 bases from J, with 9 bases in between. The CDR3 consists of 14 residues. The germline V gene encodes CDR1 NSHNY and CDR2 SYGAGN. Partial CDR3 DNA: TGTGCCAGCAGTGAGGGGGACATCTATGCT. It codes for CASSEGDIYA. The whole CDR3 reads CASSEGDIYAEQFF.

In the case of this clone: Gene names follow the mouse nomenclature. Read coverage stops 4 residues before the CDR3 terminus; the germline J gene supplies the remainder. The genes are TRBV13-1 and TRBJ2-7; TRBD2 aligns across 7 bases. Germline V gene sequence: CDR1 NSHNY, CDR2 SYGAGN. The CDR3 is made up of 14 amino acids. The sequenced CDR3 bases are TGTGCCAGCAGTGAGCTGGGGGTCCTTTAT. Amino acid sequence: CASSELGVLY. The CDR3 in full is CASSELGVLYEQYF.

With regard to this clone: The gene names here belong to mouse. The observed sequence ends 4 residues before the CDR3 terminus, with the missing tail filled in from the germline J gene. Other nucleotide sequences from this sample produce the same CDR3. The J gene is TRBJ2-5, the V gene TRBV19; 10 nucleotides align to TRBD2. Germline loops: CDR1 FNHDT, CDR2 SITEND (reference sequence). The CDR3 extends over 15 amino acids. With V trimmed by 4 bases and J by 3 bases, 5 bases remained unmatched. CDR3 bases read: TGTGCCAGCAGTCCCCGGACTGGGGGTCAAGAC. Translation gives CASSPRTGGQD. From start to end, the CDR3 is CASSPRTGGQDTQYF.

There are a few counts of this clone. Each gene name is a mouse one. The read finishes 4 residues shy of the CDR3 end, and the germline J gene is used to complete it. The V call is TRBV5, the J call TRBJ2-3; 10 bases fit TRBD1. This CDR3 has 16 residues. The germline gives CDR1 LGHNA, CDR2 YNLKQL (reference sequence). J gave up 3 bases and V 2 bases, and 5 bases lay outside the gene matches. The CDR3 is CASSQPDRGLAETLYF. Partial CDR3 DNA: TGTGCCAGCAGCCAACCAGACAGGGGGCTGGCAGAA.

This clone was counted between two and nine times. Germline and genes here are mouse. The read terminates 4 residues before the CDR3 end, so the remaining end is supplied by the germline J gene. The rearrangement uses TRBV5 and TRBJ2-5; possible D gene TRBD1, 5 bases. The V gene's germline CDR1 is LGHNA and CDR2 YNLKQL (reference sequence). The CDR3 covers 13 residues. Trimming took 4 bases from V and 2 from J, leaving 7 bases between them. This chain's CDR3 is CASSRTSQDTQYF. The DNA read from the CDR3 is TGTGCCAGCAGCCGGACATCCCAAGAC.

This clone has only a few counts. Gene names are mouse gene names. The read gets to within 4 residues of the CDR3 end, and the germline J gene fills in the rest. This sequence joins TRBV31 and TRBJ2-1, with D possibly being TRBD1 (6 bases). CDR1 and CDR2 from the germline V gene are GKSSPN and SITVG. The CDR3 has 13 amino acids. V was cut by 3 bases and J by 4 bases, with 10 bases left in between. The sequenced CDR3 bases are TGTGCCTGGAGGGAGGGGGTGTATGCT. Protein: CAWREGVYA. The entire CDR3 sequence reads CAWREGVYAEQFF.

This clone has only a few counts. Mouse gene names and germline throughout. The read is 4 residues too short to cover the CDR3 end, so that end is filled in from the germline J gene. This sequence joins TRBV5 and TRBJ2-7; 10 bases are a match to TRBD2. The CDR3 is 12 amino acids. Germline CDR1 reads LGHNA; CDR2 reads YNLKQL (reference sequence). The CDR3 loop is CASSGTGDEQYF. Incomplete CDR3 DNA: TGTGCCAGCAGCGGGACTGGGGAT.

A few counts support this clone. Each gene name is a mouse one. Coverage ceases 4 residues before the CDR3 finishes, and the germline J gene fills in the end. The chain is built from TRBV1 and TRBJ2-7; 7 bases are a match to TRBD1. This CDR3 has 12 amino acids. Germline CDR1 and CDR2: NSQYPW and LRSPGD (reference sequence). This CDR3 is CTCSGGQDEQYF. The sequenced part of the CDR3 DNA is TGCACCTGCAGTGGAGGACAGGAT.